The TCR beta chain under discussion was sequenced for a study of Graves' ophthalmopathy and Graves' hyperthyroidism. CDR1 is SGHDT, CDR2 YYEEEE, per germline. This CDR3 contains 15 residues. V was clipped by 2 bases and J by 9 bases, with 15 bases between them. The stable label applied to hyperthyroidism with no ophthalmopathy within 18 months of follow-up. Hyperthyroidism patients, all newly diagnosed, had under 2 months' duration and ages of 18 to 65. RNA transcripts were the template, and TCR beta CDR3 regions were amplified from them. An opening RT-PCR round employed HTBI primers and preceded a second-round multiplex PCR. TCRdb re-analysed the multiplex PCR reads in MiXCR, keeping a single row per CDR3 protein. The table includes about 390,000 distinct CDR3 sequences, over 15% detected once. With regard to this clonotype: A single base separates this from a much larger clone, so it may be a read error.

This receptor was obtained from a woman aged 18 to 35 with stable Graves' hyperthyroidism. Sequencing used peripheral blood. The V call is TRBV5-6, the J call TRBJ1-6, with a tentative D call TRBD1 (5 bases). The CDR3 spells CASSLAPGRSSPLHF. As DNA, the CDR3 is TGTGCCAGCAGCTTAGCCCCAGGGCGGAGTTCACCCCTCCACTTT.